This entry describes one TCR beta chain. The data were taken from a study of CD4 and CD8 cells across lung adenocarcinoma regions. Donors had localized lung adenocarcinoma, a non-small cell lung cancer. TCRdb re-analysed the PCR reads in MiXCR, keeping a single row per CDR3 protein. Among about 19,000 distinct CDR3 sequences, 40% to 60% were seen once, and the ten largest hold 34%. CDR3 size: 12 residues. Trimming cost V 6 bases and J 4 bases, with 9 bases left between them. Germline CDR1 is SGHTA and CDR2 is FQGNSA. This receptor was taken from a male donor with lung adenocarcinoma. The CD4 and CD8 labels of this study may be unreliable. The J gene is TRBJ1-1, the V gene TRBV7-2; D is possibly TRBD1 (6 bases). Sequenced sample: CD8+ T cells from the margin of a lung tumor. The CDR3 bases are TGTGCCAGCAGTCCAGGGGTCACTGAAGCTTTCTTT. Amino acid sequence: CASSPGVTEAFF.